This record looks at one TCR beta chain sequence and its context. The data were obtained in a study of CXCR3-negative and CXCR3-positive naive CD8 T cells. About the study: Sequencing brought in approximately 140 million TRB reads altogether, and each library got about 1.5 +/- 0.3 million.

Researchers prepared the TRB cDNA libraries using 5' RACE with UMI labels. TCRdb reprocessed the 5' RACE reads, keeping one entry per CDR3 protein, no DNA. The table gives around 57,000 distinct CDR3 sequences; the top ten clones make up 23% of it. The CDR3 loop spans 12 amino acids. In germline, CDR1 is SNHLY, CDR2 FYNNEI. The rearrangement links TRBV2 to TRBJ2-1. Sequencing was carried out using memory CD8+ T cells from blood. The sequence was collected from a human donor in good health. Some clones in this sample may be carry-over from other donors' samples. The CDR3: CASWGFDNEQFF.